This T cell receptor (beta chain) is drawn from a study of glioma-infiltrating T cells after dendritic cell vaccination. Germline loops: CDR1 MNHNY, CDR2 SVGAGI (reference sequence). After removal of 6 bases from V and 4 bases from J, the junction contained 8 bases not matched to a gene. The CDR3 has 14 amino acids. Data came from immunoSEQ multiplex PCR; TCRdb stores just in-frame clones and leaves some out. The top ten clones hold over 10% of a sample with about 49,000 clones, over 75% of them seen once. The receptor was derived from a human donor with glioblastoma. Sequences were derived from blood, sampled before dendritic cell vaccination. V and J are TRBV6-6 and TRBJ1-1; 7 nucleotides align to TRBD1. Here the CDR3 reads CASRHLQGSTEAFF. The CDR3 coding sequence is TGTGCCAGCAGACACTTACAGGGGAGCACTGAAGCTTTCTTT.